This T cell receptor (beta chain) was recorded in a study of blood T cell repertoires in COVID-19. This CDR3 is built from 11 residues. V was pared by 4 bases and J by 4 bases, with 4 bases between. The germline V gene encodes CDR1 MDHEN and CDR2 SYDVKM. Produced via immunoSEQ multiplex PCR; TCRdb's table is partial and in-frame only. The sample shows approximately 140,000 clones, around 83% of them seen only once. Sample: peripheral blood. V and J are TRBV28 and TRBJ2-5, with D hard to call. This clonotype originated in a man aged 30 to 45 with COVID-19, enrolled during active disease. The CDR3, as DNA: TGTGCCAGCAGTTCATCAGAGACCCAGTACTTC. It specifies CASSSSETQYF. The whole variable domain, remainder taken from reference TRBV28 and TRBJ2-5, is DVKVTQSSRYLVKRTGEKVFLECVQDMDHENMFWYRQDPGLGLRLIYFSYDVKMKEKGDIPEGYSVSREKKERFSLILESASTNQTSMYLCASSSSETQYFGPGTRLLVL.